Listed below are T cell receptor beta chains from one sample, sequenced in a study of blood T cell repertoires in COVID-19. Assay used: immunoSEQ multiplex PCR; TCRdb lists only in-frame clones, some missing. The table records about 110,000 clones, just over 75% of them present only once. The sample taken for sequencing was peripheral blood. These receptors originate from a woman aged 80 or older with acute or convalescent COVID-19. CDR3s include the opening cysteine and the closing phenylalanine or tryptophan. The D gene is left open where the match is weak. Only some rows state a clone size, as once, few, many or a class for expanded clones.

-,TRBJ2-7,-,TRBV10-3,TGTGCCATCAGTGAGGCAGGGTATGGCGAGCAGTACTTC,CAISEAGYGEQYF
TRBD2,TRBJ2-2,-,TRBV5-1,TGCGCCAGCAGCCCTTTAGCGGGGGGGCCGATCGGGGAGCTGTTTTTT,CASSPLAGGPIGELFF
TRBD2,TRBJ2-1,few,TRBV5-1,TGCGCCAGCGTCCCTAGCGGGGGGATATGGAATGAGCAGTTCTTC,CASVPSGGIWNEQFF
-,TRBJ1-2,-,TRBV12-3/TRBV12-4,TGTGCCAGCAGTTTATACAGGTTGGGCTACACCTTC,CASSLYRLGYTF
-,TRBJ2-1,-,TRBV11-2,TGTGCCAGCAGCTTAGGGCAGGGGCACTACAATGAGCAGTTCTTC,CASSLGQGHYNEQFF
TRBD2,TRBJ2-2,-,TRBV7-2,TGTGCCAGCAGCTTAAGCGGGGGGTCGAACACCGGGGAGCTGTTTTTT,CASSLSGGSNTGELFF
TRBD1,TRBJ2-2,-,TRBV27,TGTGCCAGCAGTCCATCCAGGACAGGCCCACGGGGTACGGGGGAGCTGTTTTTT,CASSPSRTGPRGTGELFF
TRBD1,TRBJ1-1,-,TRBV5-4,TGTGCCAGCAGCGGCGGACAGGTGAACACTGAAGCTTTCTTT,CASSGGQVNTEAFF
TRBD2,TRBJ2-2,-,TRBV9,TGTGCCAGCAGCGTAGCTAGCGGGGCCAACACCGGGGAGCTGTTTTTT,CASSVASGANTGELFF
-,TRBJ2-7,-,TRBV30,TGTGCCGGGACCCGACTCGGGTACGAGCAGTACTTC,CAGTRLGYEQYF
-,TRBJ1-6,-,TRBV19,TGTGCCAGTAGTGCCCGACAGATGGTGTCCTATAATTCACCCCTCCACTTT,CASSARQMVSYNSPLHF
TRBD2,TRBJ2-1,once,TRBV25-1,TGTGCCAGCAGATCGGGACTAGCGGGTGCACCCTCCTACAATGAGCAGTTCTTC,CASRSGLAGAPSYNEQFF
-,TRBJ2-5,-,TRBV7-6,TGTGCCAGCAGCTCAGGCCAGGGTTCTCAAGAGACCCAGTACTTC,CASSSGQGSQETQYF
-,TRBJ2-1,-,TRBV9,TGTGCCAGCAGCGTAGGTCCGAGCTCCTACAATGAGCAGTTCTTC,CASSVGPSSYNEQFF
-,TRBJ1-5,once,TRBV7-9,TGTGCCAGCAGCCAGGCGACAGGTGATTATAGCAATCAGCCCCAGCATTTT,CASSQATGDYSNQPQHF
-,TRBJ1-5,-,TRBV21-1,TGTGCCAGCAGCAAAGGGCAGGGAGGTCATATGGACAATCAGCCCCAGCATTTT,CASSKGQGGHMDNQPQHF
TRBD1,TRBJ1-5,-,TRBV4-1,TGCGCCAGCAGCCAAGAGGGACAGGGAGGTCAGCCCCAGCATTTT,CASSQEGQGGQPQHF
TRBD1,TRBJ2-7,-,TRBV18,TGTGCCAGCTCACCAAGGGACAGGGCCTACGAGCAGTACTTC,CASSPRDRAYEQYF
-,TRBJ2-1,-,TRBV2,TGTGCCAGCAGTGATGTGCGACTCCCTAATGAGCAGTTCTTC,CASSDVRLPNEQFF
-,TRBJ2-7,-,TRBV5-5,TGTGCCAGCAGCTTAGGGTCGGGACTTCGCTCCTACGAGCAGTACTTC,CASSLGSGLRSYEQYF
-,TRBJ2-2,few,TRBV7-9,TGTGCCAGCAGCCCTCCCGGACAGAAACTAACCGGGGAGCTGTTTTTT,CASSPPGQKLTGELFF
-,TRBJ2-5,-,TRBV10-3,TGTGCCATCAGGAAGGAGAGAGGCCAAGAGACCCAGTACTTC,CAIRKERGQETQYF
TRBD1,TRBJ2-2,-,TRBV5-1,TGCGCCAGCAGCCCGACAGGGGTGGCGACCGGGGAGCTGTTTTTT,CASSPTGVATGELFF
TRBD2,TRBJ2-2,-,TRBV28,TGTGCCAGCAGTTTATGGCAGGGACTAAACACCGGGGAGCTGTTTTTT,CASSLWQGLNTGELFF